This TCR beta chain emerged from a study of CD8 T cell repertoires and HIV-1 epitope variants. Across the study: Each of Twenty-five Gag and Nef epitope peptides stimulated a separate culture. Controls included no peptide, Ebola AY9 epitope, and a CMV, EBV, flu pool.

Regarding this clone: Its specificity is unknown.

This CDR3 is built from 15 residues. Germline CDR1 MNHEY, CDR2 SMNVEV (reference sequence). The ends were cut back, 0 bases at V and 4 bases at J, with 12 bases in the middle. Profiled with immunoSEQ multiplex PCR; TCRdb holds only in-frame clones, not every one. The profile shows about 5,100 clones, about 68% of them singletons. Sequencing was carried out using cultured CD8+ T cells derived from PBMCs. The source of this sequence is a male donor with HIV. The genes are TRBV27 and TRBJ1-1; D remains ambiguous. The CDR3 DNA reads TGTGCCAGCAGTTTATCTGGGCCCTTAGGCACTGAAGCTTTCTTT. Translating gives CASSLSGPLGTEAFF.